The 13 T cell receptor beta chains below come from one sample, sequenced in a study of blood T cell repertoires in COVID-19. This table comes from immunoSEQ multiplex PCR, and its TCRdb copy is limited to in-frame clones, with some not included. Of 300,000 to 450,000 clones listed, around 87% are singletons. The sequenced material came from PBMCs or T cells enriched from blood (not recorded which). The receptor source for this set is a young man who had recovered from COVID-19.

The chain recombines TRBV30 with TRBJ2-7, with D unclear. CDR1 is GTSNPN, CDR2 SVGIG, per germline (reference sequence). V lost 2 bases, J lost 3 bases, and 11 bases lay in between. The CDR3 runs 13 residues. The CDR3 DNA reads TGTGCCTGGAGTTCGCGGCAGAACTACGAGCAGTACTTC. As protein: CAWSSRQNYEQYF.

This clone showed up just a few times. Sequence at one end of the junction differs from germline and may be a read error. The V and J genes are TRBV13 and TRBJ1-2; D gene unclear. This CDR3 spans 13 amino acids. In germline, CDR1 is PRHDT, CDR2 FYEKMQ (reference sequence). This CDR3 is CGSLRRGNYGYTF. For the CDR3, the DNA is TGTGGCAGCTTACGGCGGGGAAACTATGGCTACACCTTC.

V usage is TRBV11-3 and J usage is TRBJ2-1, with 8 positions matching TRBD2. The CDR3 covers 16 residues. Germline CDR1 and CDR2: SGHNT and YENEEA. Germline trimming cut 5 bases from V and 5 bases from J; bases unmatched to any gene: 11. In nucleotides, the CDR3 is TGTGCCAGCAGCCCCATTGCCGCGGGGGGACACAATGAGCAGTTCTTC. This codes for CASSPIAAGGHNEQFF.

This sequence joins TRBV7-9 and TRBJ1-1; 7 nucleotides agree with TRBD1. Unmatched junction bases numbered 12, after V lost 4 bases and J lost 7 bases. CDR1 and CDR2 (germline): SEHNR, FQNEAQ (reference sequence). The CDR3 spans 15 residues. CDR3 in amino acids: CASSSPSTGQDEAFF. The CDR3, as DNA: TGTGCCAGCAGCTCCCCGTCGACAGGGCAGGATGAAGCTTTCTTT.

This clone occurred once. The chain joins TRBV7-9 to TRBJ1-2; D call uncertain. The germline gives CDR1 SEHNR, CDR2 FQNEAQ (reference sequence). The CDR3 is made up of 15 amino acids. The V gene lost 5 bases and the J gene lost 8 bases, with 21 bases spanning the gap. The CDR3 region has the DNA TGTGCCAGCAGCCCTAACCATGAGACGGCGGGGGGCTACACCTTC. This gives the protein CASSPNHETAGGYTF.

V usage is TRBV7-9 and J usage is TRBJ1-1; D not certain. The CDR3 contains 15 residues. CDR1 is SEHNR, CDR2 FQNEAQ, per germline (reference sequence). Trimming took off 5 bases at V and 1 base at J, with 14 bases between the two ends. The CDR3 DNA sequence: TGTGCCAGCAGCCCATCCACAGTGGGGAACACTGAAGCTTTCTTT. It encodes CASSPSTVGNTEAFF.

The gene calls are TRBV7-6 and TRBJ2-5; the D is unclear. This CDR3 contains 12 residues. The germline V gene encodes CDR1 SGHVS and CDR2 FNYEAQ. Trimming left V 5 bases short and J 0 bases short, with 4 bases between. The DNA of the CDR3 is TGTGCCAGCAGCCTTTACCAAGAGACCCAGTACTTC. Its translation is CASSLYQETQYF.

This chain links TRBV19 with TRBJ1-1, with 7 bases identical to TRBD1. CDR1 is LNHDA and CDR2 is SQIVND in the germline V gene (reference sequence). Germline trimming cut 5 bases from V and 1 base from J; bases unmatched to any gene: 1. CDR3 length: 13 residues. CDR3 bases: TGTGCCAGTAGTCGGACAGGGAACACTGAAGCTTTCTTT. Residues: CASSRTGNTEAFF.

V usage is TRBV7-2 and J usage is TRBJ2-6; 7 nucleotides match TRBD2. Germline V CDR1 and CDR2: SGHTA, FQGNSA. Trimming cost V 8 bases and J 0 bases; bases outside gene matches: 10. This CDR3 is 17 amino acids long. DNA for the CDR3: TGTGCCAGCGTGGGGGGGAGCCTGAACTCTGGGGCCAACGTCCTGACTTTC. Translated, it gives CASVGGSLNSGANVLTF.

The chain's CDR3 is CASGGTGSEKLFF. CDR3 coding DNA: TGCGCCAGCGGCGGGACAGGGAGTGAAAAACTGTTTTTT. The rearrangement links TRBV10-2 to TRBJ1-4; 9 bases line up with TRBD1. Germline V gene lookup returns CDR1 WSHSY and CDR2 SAAADI. This CDR3 has 13 amino acids. The V and J ends lost 8 bases and 7 bases, in that order; junction bases with no gene match: 5.

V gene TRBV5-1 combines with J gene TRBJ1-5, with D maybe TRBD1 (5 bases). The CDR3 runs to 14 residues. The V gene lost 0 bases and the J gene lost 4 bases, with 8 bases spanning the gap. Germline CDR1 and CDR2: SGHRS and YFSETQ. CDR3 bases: TGCGCCAGCAGCTTGGGACAGTATAATCAGCCCCAGCATTTT. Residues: CASSLGQYNQPQHF.

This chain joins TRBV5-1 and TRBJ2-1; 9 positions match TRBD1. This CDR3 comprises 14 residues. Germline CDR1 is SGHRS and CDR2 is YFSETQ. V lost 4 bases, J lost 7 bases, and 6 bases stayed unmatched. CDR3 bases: TGCGCCAGCAGCGGGACAGGGATGAGTAATGAGCAGTTCTTC. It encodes CASSGTGMSNEQFF. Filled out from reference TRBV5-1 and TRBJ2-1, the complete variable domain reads KAGVTQTPRYLIKTRGQQVTLSCSPISGHRSVSWYQQTPGQGLQFLFEYFSETQRNKGNFPGRFSGRQFSNSRSEMNVSTLELGDSALYLCASSGTGMSNEQFFGPGTRLTVL.

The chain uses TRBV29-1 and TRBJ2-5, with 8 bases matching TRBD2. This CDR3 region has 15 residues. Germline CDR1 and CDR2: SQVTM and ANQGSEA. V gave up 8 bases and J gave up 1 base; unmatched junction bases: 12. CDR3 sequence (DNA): TGCAGCTCCACTCGCCAAGCGGGGGCCCAAGAGACCCAGTACTTC. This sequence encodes CSSTRQAGAQETQYF.